This TCR beta chain was sequenced during a study of OX40 agonist ivuxolimab in advanced cancers. Study-wide results and limits: In the 0.1 to 3.0 mg/kg range, CD4+ and CD8+ blood T cells had expanded clonally by week 6.

Trimming shortened V by 3 bases and J by 0 bases, and 9 bases separated the two germline ends. The CDR3 spans 14 residues. CDR1 is SGDLS, CDR2 YYNGEE, per germline. On this clone itself: As yet, its antigen is unknown.

The investigators sampled blood at baseline, at cycle 4 day 1, and at cycle 7 day 1. Using immunoSEQ multiplex PCR, the repertoire was profiled, and TCRdb retains in-frame clones only, with some absent. The repertoire holds 40,000 to 50,000 clones, more than 85% seen once, with roughly 4.4% in the top ten. The clonotype comes from an adult with an advanced solid tumor such as melanoma, head and neck, liver or kidney cancer. Sequencing used CD4+ or CD8+ T cells sorted from blood, obtained in a trial of the OX40 agonist ivuxolimab. This chain links TRBV9 with TRBJ2-5, with D perhaps matching TRBD2 (5 bases). The CDR3 region has the DNA TGTGCCAGCAGCGCGACGCGGGACCAAGAGACCCAGTACTTC. Translation gives CASSATRDQETQYF.